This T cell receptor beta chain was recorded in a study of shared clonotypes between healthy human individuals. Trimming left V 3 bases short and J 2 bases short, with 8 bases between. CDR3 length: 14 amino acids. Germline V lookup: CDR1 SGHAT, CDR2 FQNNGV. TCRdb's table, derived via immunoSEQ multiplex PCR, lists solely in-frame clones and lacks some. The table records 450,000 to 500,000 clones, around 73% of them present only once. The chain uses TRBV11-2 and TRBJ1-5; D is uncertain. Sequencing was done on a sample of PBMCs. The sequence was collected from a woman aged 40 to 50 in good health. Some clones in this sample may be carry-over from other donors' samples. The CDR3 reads CASSLIGGNQPQHF. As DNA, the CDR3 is TGTGCCAGCAGCTTGATCGGGGGCAATCAGCCCCAGCATTTT.